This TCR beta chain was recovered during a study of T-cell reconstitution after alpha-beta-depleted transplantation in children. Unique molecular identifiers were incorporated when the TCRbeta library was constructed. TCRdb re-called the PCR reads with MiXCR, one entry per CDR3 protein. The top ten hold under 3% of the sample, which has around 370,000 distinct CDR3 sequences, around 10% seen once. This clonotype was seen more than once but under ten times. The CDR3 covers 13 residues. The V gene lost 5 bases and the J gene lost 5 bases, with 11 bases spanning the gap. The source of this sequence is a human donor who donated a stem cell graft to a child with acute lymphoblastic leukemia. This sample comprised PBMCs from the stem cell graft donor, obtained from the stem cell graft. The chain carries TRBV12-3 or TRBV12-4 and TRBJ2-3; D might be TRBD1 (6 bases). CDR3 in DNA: TGTGCCAGCAGTATCTTACAGGGAGATACGCAGTATTTT. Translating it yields CASSILQGDTQYF.